Each of the 10 T cell receptor beta chains below was sequenced from the same sample in a study of T cell repertoires in cytomegalovirus infection. TCRdb used MiXCR to reprocess the reads, holding one entry per CDR3 protein. This table has a few hundred thousand distinct CDR3 sequences, 8% to 9.5% appearing once. Source material: PBMCs. These receptors were taken from a human donor in good health (CMV status not recorded). Some clones in this sample may be carry-over from other donors' samples.

This clonotype was counted ten times or more. CDR3 amino acids: CASSLLWAEQNEQFF. As DNA, the CDR3 is TGTGCCAGCAGCTTACTGTGGGCAGAGCAAAATGAGCAGTTCTTC. The chain combines TRBV7-2 with TRBJ2-1; D not certain. The CDR3 is 15 amino acids. V dropped 2 bases and J dropped 7 bases, with 15 bases sitting between them. Germline CDR1 reads SGHTA; CDR2 reads FQGNSA.

This clonotype turned up a few times. This chain uses TRBV20-1 with TRBJ2-7; D may match TRBD1 or TRBD2 (5 bases each). Germline V gene lookup returns CDR1 DFQATT and CDR2 SNEGSKA (reference sequence). V lost 6 bases and J lost 5, with 17 bases in between. The CDR3 spans 13 residues. CDR3 protein: CSAPVWGKNEQYF. CDR3 nucleotide sequence: TGCAGTGCGCCGGTCTGGGGGAAAAACGAGCAGTACTTC.

The sample holds many counts of this clonotype. The chain links TRBV7-8 to TRBJ1-3; D not certain. Germline V gene data show CDR1 as SGHVS and CDR2 as FQNEAQ. V was shortened by 3 bases and J by 0 bases, with 9 bases between the two germline ends. The CDR3 loop spans 15 amino acids. CDR3 in DNA: TGTGCCAGCAGCTTTCACTCCAGCTCTGGAAACACCATATATTTT. It encodes CASSFHSSSGNTIYF.

This clonotype was detected ten times or more. The chain joins TRBV7-6 to TRBJ2-5, with 10 nucleotides matching TRBD2. The J segment lost 2 bases and the V segment lost 5 bases, leaving 14 bases of the junction unmatched. Looked up from germline, CDR1 is SGHVS and CDR2 is FNYEAQ. The CDR3 totals 18 residues. The DNA of the CDR3 is TGTGCCAGCAGCCCGAAAACCGGACTAGCGGCGCTACAAGAGACCCAGTACTTC. Translated, it gives CASSPKTGLAALQETQYF.

A few counts support this clonotype. The genes are TRBV2 and TRBJ2-1, with TRBD2 matching 10 bases. J was trimmed by 3 bases and V by 2 bases; bases with no gene match: 7. The CDR3 has 17 amino acids. CDR1 is SNHLY, CDR2 FYNNEI, per germline. The CDR3 DNA is TGTGCCAGCAGTGAACTAGCGGGAGTAAGGGGCTACAATGAGCAGTTCTTC. It specifies CASSELAGVRGYNEQFF.

This clonotype was recorded at least ten times. One junction end does not reproduce the germline sequence, and a read error may be involved. This chain links TRBV7-2 with TRBJ2-2; maybe TRBD1 (5 bases). This CDR3 comprises 14 residues. In germline, CDR1 is SGHTA, CDR2 FQGNSA. The CDR3 nucleotides read TGTGCCAGCAGCTGGGGCCAAGGAACCGTGGAGCTGTTTTTT. This codes for CASSWGQGTVELFF.

At least ten counts were recorded for this clonotype. This sequence joins TRBV7-6 and TRBJ1-1; D is undetermined. V was shortened by 7 bases and J by 3 bases, with 12 bases between the two germline ends. CDR3 size: 13 residues. Per the germline V gene, CDR1 is SGHVS and CDR2 is FNYEAQ. The CDR3 sequence: CASKKEGYTEAFF. DNA of the CDR3: TGTGCCAGCAAAAAGGAAGGGTACACTGAAGCTTTCTTT.

This sequence joins TRBV19 and TRBJ2-3; 8 nucleotides align to TRBD2. The CDR3 has 15 amino acids. The ends lost 6 bases at V and 6 bases at J; junction bases unmatched: 11. Germline assignment: CDR1 LNHDA and CDR2 SQIVND (reference sequence). Here the CDR3 reads CASRSAGLAGDTQYF. CDR3 sequence (DNA): TGTGCCAGTAGGTCAGCTGGACTAGCCGGGGATACGCAGTATTTT.

In this sample, this clonotype turned up a few times. The chain uses TRBV11-2 and TRBJ2-5; TRBD1 matches at 9 bases. The CDR3 covers 13 residues. Germline-derived CDR1 and CDR2 are SGHAT and FQNNGV. J was trimmed by 14 bases and V by 0 bases; bases with no gene match: 7. The CDR3 nucleotides are TGTGCCAGCAGCTTAGATTCCCGGGACAGGGTATACTTC. As protein: CASSLDSRDRVYF.

This chain uses TRBV2 with TRBJ2-3; TRBD2 matches 12 bases. The V gene's germline CDR1 is SNHLY and CDR2 FYNNEI. This CDR3 has 18 residues. V lost 6 bases, J lost 0 bases, and 10 bases stayed unmatched. As DNA, the CDR3 is TGTGCCAGCAGGAAGACTAGCGGGAGAGGAACTAGCACAGATACGCAGTATTTT. Its translation is CASRKTSGRGTSTDTQYF. The full variable domain, its missing parts supplied by reference TRBV2 and TRBJ2-3, is EPEVTQTPSHQVTQMGQEVILRCVPISNHLYFYWYRQILGQKVEFLVSFYNNEISEKSEIFDDQFSVERPDGSNFTLKIRSTKLEDSAMYFCASRKTSGRGTSTDTQYFGPGTRLTVL.